This is a list of T cell receptor beta chains from one sample in a study of vaccination and CD4 T cells after COVID-19. The antigens of these receptors remain unknown. TCRdb passed the PCR reads through MiXCR, listing each CDR3 protein once. The sample includes fewer than 20,000 distinct CDR3 sequences, 50% of them seen just once. Sequenced input: CD4+ T cells from blood, cultured in vitro. These receptors all come from a human donor who had recovered from COVID-19. Each CDR3 is given with its conserved first and last residue. A D gene is named only where the DNA matches it firmly. Clone size is shown for a subset of rows, as once, few, many or a class of expanded clone.

length,size,J,D,V,DNA,CDR3
14,few,TRBJ2-2,TRBD1,TRBV5-1,TGCGCCAGCGGGACAGCGGTTGACACCGGGGAGCTGTTTTTT,CASGTAVDTGELFF
16,few,TRBJ1-5,NA,TRBV19,TGTGCCAGTAGCCCCGGCATCCAAGACGGCAATCAGCCCCAGCATTTT,CASSPGIQDGNQPQHF
13,NA,TRBJ1-2,NA,TRBV30,TGTGCCTGGAGTAGAGATTTCCGCTATGGCTACACCTTC,CAWSRDFRYGYTF
17,few,TRBJ1-1,NA,TRBV6-5,TGTGCCAGCAGTTACTCCCGACAGCTGTATTTCAACACTGAAGCTTTCTTT,CASSYSRQLYFNTEAFF
15,NA,TRBJ1-3,NA,TRBV11-1,TGTGCCAGCAGCCCGGGGACGACTGCTGGAAACACCATATATTTT,CASSPGTTAGNTIYF
15,NA,TRBJ1-1,TRBD1,TRBV10-3,TGTGCCATCAGTGACACAGGGGCCATGAACACTGAAGCTTTCTTT,CAISDTGAMNTEAFF
16,NA,TRBJ2-7,TRBD2,TRBV5-6,TGTGCCAGCAGCTCGGGGACTAGCGGGAAGGTTTACGAGCAGTACTTC,CASSSGTSGKVYEQYF
17,few,TRBJ2-4,NA,TRBV6-2/TRBV6-3,TGTGCCAGCAGTTACGGGGCTCCTACGATGGGCAAAAACATTCAGTACTTC,CASSYGAPTMGKNIQYF
14,NA,TRBJ1-1,TRBD1,TRBV6-1,TGTGCCAGCAACCGACAGGGTAGGGACACTGAAGCTTTCTTT,CASNRQGRDTEAFF
14,few,TRBJ1-1,NA,TRBV11-3,TGTGCCAGCAGCCTTCAAATTGGGGGCACTGAAGCTTTCTTT,CASSLQIGGTEAFF
13,NA,TRBJ1-2,TRBD1,TRBV23-1,TGCGCCAGCAGTCGCAAGGGGGCGCGGGGCTACACCTTC,CASSRKGARGYTF
15,NA,TRBJ2-5,TRBD2,TRBV24-1,TGTGCCACCAGTGACCCGACTAGCGGGATAGAGACCCAGTACTTC,CATSDPTSGIETQYF
13,NA,TRBJ2-7,NA,TRBV6-1,TGTGCCAGCACAAAAACAGGGACCTACGAGCAGTACTTC,CASTKTGTYEQYF
14,NA,TRBJ1-2,NA,TRBV25-1,TGTGCCAGCAGTGCTAACACAGCTAACTATGGCTACACCTTC,CASSANTANYGYTF
13,NA,TRBJ2-7,NA,TRBV2,TGTGCCAGCAGTGGGTGGACGGACTACGAGCAGTACTTC,CASSGWTDYEQYF
15,once,TRBJ1-1,TRBD1,TRBV11-2,TGTGTCAGCAGCTGGGGGACAGGGTTGAACAATGAAGCTTTCTTT,CVSSWGTGLNNEAFF
14,NA,TRBJ2-3,TRBD2,TRBV6-1,TGTGCCAGCAAGCCAGCGGGAGAAACAGATACGCAGTATTTT,CASKPAGETDTQYF
14,NA,TRBJ2-2,NA,TRBV7-2,TGTGCCAGCAGCTTAACGGATTTCTCCGGGGAGCTGTTTTTT,CASSLTDFSGELFF
17,once,TRBJ2-1,TRBD2,TRBV6-2/TRBV6-3,TGTGCCAGCAGTTACTCGACGGGACTAGCGGGAACCAATGAGCAGTTCTTC,CASSYSTGLAGTNEQFF
13,once,TRBJ2-2,NA,TRBV10-1,TGCGTCTGGGTCTGCAGGTGGTCCGGGGAGCTGTTTTTT,CVWVCRWSGELFF
10,NA,TRBJ1-1,NA,TRBV6-1,TGTGCCAGCAAAGAGGGGAAGGCTTTCTTT,CASKEGKAFF
12,NA,TRBJ2-1,NA,TRBV30,TGTGCCTGGAGGGGCAGATACAATGAGCAGTTCTTC,CAWRGRYNEQFF
14,NA,TRBJ2-5,NA,TRBV2,TGTGCCAGCAGGGCAGGGGCTTACCAAGAGACCCAGTACTTC,CASRAGAYQETQYF
16,few,TRBJ2-1,TRBD2,TRBV20-1,TGCAGTGCTAGTAGACTAGCGGGGAGTTTATACAATGAGCAGTTCTTC,CSASRLAGSLYNEQFF
15,NA,TRBJ2-3,TRBD2,TRBV7-9,TGTGCCAGCAGGCCTGGAGCGGGGAGGGGCTATACGCAGTATTTT,CASRPGAGRGYTQYF
14,NA,TRBJ2-5,NA,TRBV6-1,TGTGCCAGCAGTGGCGGTCGGTACCAAGAGACCCAGTACTTC,CASSGGRYQETQYF
14,NA,TRBJ2-4,NA,TRBV19,TGTGCCAGTAGTTGGGACGGGCCCGCGGACATTCAGTACTTC,CASSWDGPADIQYF
12,NA,TRBJ2-2,NA,TRBV24-1,TGTGCCACCAGTGAAGGAGGGGGGGAGCTGTTTTTT,CATSEGGGELFF
14,NA,TRBJ2-7,TRBD2,TRBV3-1,TGTGCCAGCAGCCATTCACGGGGGGGTAGCGAGCAGTACTTC,CASSHSRGGSEQYF
19,NA,TRBJ2-5,TRBD2,TRBV6-1,TGTGCCAGCAGTGAAGCTCGGGCACGACTAGCGGGAATACAAGAGACCCAGTACTTC,CASSEARARLAGIQETQYF
12,NA,TRBJ2-2,NA,TRBV6-1,TGTGCCAGCAGCACCCAGGGAGGGGAGCTGTTTTTT,CASSTQGGELFF
17,NA,TRBJ1-2,NA,TRBV12-3/TRBV12-4,TGTGCCAGCAGTGACTTGACTGTAAAACTCGGCGTCGATGGCTACACCTTC,CASSDLTVKLGVDGYTF
15,NA,TRBJ2-7,TRBD2,TRBV2,TGTGCCAGCAGTGCAGGAGCGGGAGGTGGTTACGAGCAGTACTTC,CASSAGAGGGYEQYF
13,NA,TRBJ2-4,NA,TRBV28,TGTGCCAGCCGTCCTGGAGCCAAAAACATTCAGTACTTC,CASRPGAKNIQYF
16,few,TRBJ2-7,TRBD2,TRBV7-9,TGTGCCAGCAGCTTGGGAGGGCGCCTAGCCCCCTACGAGCAGTACTTC,CASSLGGRLAPYEQYF
15,NA,TRBJ1-5,NA,TRBV10-2,TGCGCCAGCAGTGAGTGGAGAGCCTCTAACGGCGCCCAGCATTTT,CASSEWRASNGAQHF
15,NA,TRBJ2-7,NA,TRBV27,TGTGCCAGCAGTCCCCGACAGCCAGGGCGTAACGAGCAGTACTTC,CASSPRQPGRNEQYF
16,NA,TRBJ2-7,NA,TRBV6-1,TGTGCCAGCAGTGAGTTCTCAGGGACAAGTTCCTACGAGCAGTACTTC,CASSEFSGTSSYEQYF
12,NA,TRBJ1-5,NA,TRBV28,TGTGCCGGTCGGATCGGGAATCAGCCCCAGCATTTT,CAGRIGNQPQHF
16,few,TRBJ1-3,NA,TRBV10-3,TGTGCCATCAGTGAGGCGCCAGGGATTCGGGGAAACACCATATATTTT,CAISEAPGIRGNTIYF
14,NA,TRBJ1-1,NA,TRBV7-2,TGTGCCAGCACCCCAAGAGGGACGAACACTGAAGCTTTCTTT,CASTPRGTNTEAFF